These T cell receptor beta chains were read from a single sample in a study of T cell responses to AZD1222 COVID-19 vaccine. Measured with immunoSEQ multiplex PCR; TCRdb has only the in-frame clones, and not every one. The sample lists some 84,000 clones; around 85% were seen once. Here the sequenced sample was peripheral blood, taken 28 days after the second AZD1222 dose. These receptor sequences come from an adult who received the AZD1222 COVID-19 vaccine. The CDR3 runs from the conserved cysteine through the conserved F or W. Each record gives: D gene, clone size, J gene, V gene, CDR3 protein, CDR3 DNA. The D gene is left open where the match is weak. Size is stated for part of the rows, as once, few or many counts, or as a class when the clone is expanded.

>-|-|TRBJ1-5|TRBV7-2
CASSLGYNQPQHF
TGTGCCAGCAGCTTAGGGTACAATCAGCCCCAGCATTTT
>-|-|TRBJ2-5|TRBV5-4
CASSLGPGRGGQGTQYF
TGTGCCAGCAGCTTGGGCCCGGGGCGCGGAGGCCAGGGGACCCAGTACTTC
>-|-|TRBJ1-6|TRBV5-1
CASSLESGDTYNSPLHF
TGCGCCAGCAGCCTTGAGTCTGGGGACACCTATAATTCACCCCTCCACTTT
>TRBD1|-|TRBJ1-6|TRBV6-5
CASRWTGRGSPLHF
TGTGCCAGCAGATGGACAGGGCGGGGATCACCCCTCCACTTT
>-|-|TRBJ1-2|TRBV6-5
CASSYIPGSGSGGYTF
TGTGCCAGCAGTTATATTCCCGGGTCGGGCTCGGGAGGCTACACCTTC
>-|-|TRBJ2-5|TRBV6-2/TRBV6-3
CASSNSGTQYF
TGTGCCAGCAGTAACTCAGGGACCCAGTACTTC
>-|few|TRBJ1-6|TRBV11-2
CASSPRSYNSPLHF
TGTGCCAGCAGCCCCCGCAGCTATAATTCACCCCTCCACTTT
>TRBD1|-|TRBJ1-1|TRBV6-2/TRBV6-3
CASSYEGAGNTEAFF
TGTGCCAGCAGTTACGAGGGGGCAGGGAACACTGAAGCTTTCTTT
>TRBD1|-|TRBJ2-5|TRBV29-1
CSARDSLQETQYF
TGCAGCGCACGGGACAGCCTACAAGAGACCCAGTACTTC
>-|-|TRBJ1-6|TRBV6-5
CASTGRGRSPLHF
TGTGCCAGCACGGGTCGGGGCCGTTCACCCCTCCACTTT
>-|once|TRBJ2-1|TRBV2
CASRVQGQTPLNEQFF
TGTGCCAGCAGGGTACAGGGCCAAACTCCCCTCAATGAGCAGTTCTTC
>-|-|TRBJ1-6|TRBV7-2
CASRNSYNSPLHF
TGTGCCAGCAGGAACTCCTATAATTCACCCCTCCACTTT
>-|few|TRBJ2-7|TRBV6-6
CASSYVSLGDEQYF
TGTGCCAGCAGTTACGTGTCGTTGGGGGACGAGCAGTACTTC
>TRBD1|-|TRBJ1-6|TRBV5-8
CASSTGTENSPLHF
TGTGCCAGCAGCACGGGGACAGAGAATTCACCCCTCCACTTT
>-|-|TRBJ2-5|TRBV7-2
CASSLAEVAQETQYF
TGTGCCAGCAGCTTAGCGGAGGTAGCTCAAGAGACCCAGTACTTC
>TRBD2|-|TRBJ2-1|TRBV6-2/TRBV6-3
CASSTTTSGGASYNEQFF
TGTGCCAGCAGCACCACCACTAGCGGGGGGGCGTCCTACAATGAGCAGTTCTTC
>-|-|TRBJ1-2|TRBV6-2/TRBV6-3
CASSYLPANYGYTF
TGTGCCAGCAGTTACCTCCCAGCGAACTATGGCTACACCTTC
>-|-|TRBJ1-1|TRBV23-1
CASSQSTHWENTEAFF
TGCGCCAGCAGTCAATCGACCCATTGGGAGAACACTGAAGCTTTCTTT
>-|-|TRBJ1-5|TRBV15
CATSRDPGGPQHF
TGTGCCACCAGCAGGGACCCGGGGGGGCCCCAGCATTTT
>TRBD1|-|TRBJ2-1|TRBV2
CASRETGDDEQFF
TGTGCCAGCAGGGAAACAGGGGACGATGAGCAGTTCTTC
>-|-|TRBJ2-1|TRBV11-3
CASSLTEGGEQFF
TGTGCCAGCAGCTTGACTGAGGGGGGTGAGCAGTTCTTC
>-|-|TRBJ1-5|TRBV5-1
CASSLIVIPGAERTSVGRNQPQHF
TGCGCCAGCAGCTTGATCGTGATCCCCGGCGCCGAAAGGACCAGTGTTGGGAGAAATCAGCCCCAGCATTTT
>-|-|TRBJ2-3|TRBV5-8
CASSTWDGRSTDTQYF
TGTGCCAGCAGCACCTGGGACGGCCGTAGCACAGATACGCAGTATTTT
>TRBD1|-|TRBJ1-2|TRBV28
CASSSPGTGVNYGYTF
TGTGCCAGCAGTTCGCCCGGGACAGGGGTTAACTATGGCTACACCTTC
>-|once|TRBJ1-1|TRBV3-1/TRBV3-2
CASGSDTEAFF
TGTGCCAGCGGTTCTGACACTGAAGCTTTCTTT
>-|-|TRBJ1-3|TRBV5-6
CASSLWPSGNTIYF
TGTGCCAGCAGCTTGTGGCCCTCTGGAAACACCATATATTTT
>-|-|TRBJ2-6|TRBV4-3
CASSQGGFTSSGANVLTF
TGCGCCAGCAGCCAAGGGGGGTTTACTTCCTCTGGGGCCAACGTCCTGACTTTC